The sequence of this TCR beta chain was determined in a study of early T cells in non-severe SARS-CoV-2 infection. Study details: Chains stayed unpaired after sequencing of bulk RNA from unsorted whole blood. Findings of the study overall: There was a bias toward anti-spike CD8 responses in VDJdb matching, which missed private and CD4 specificities.

The CDR3 is 12 residues long. CDR1 SNHLY and CDR2 FYNNEI come from the germline V gene. Trimming cost V 7 bases and J 5 bases, with 9 bases left between them. The table lists this clonotype with many counts. Its antigen is currently unknown. Researchers attached unique molecular identifiers to individual cDNA molecules. MiXCR, run by TCRdb on the 5' RACE reads, gives a single entry per CDR3 protein. This table has 35,000 to 45,000 distinct CDR3 sequences, less than 6.5% appearing once. The material sequenced was whole blood. The TCR originated in an adult who was a healthcare worker with PCR-confirmed SARS-CoV-2 infection or an uninfected control (not recorded which). The V call is TRBV2, the J call TRBJ2-1, with D perhaps being TRBD1 or TRBD2 (5 bases each). CDR3 region: CASNRDHNEQFF. In nucleotides, the CDR3 is TGTGCCAGCAACCGGGACCACAATGAGCAGTTCTTC.